These 21 T cell receptor beta chains came from one sample sequenced in a study of blood T cell repertoires in COVID-19. Only in-frame clones appear in the TCRdb table, and some are missing; sequencing was by immunoSEQ multiplex PCR. The data show tens of thousands of clones, with around 90% seen just once and 1% to 1.5% held by the top ten. Input material: peripheral blood. These receptors all stem from a woman in her forties with acute or convalescent COVID-19.

V is TRBV5-5 and J is TRBJ1-2; no firm D call. The CDR3 covers 14 residues. CDR1 SGHKS and CDR2 YYEKEE come from the germline V gene (reference sequence). Between the trimmed V and J ends, which lost 0 bases and 4 bases, there was a span of 10 bases. CDR3: CASSLARFLYGYTF. For the CDR3, the DNA is TGTGCCAGCAGCTTGGCGCGGTTTCTCTATGGCTACACCTTC.

CDR3 residues: CASSPRLAGARTDTQYF. DNA of the CDR3: TGTGCCAGCAGCCCCCGACTAGCGGGGGCCCGCACAGATACGCAGTATTTT. V gene TRBV14 combines with J gene TRBJ2-3, with TRBD2 matching 12 bases. With V trimmed by 4 bases and J by 1 base, 6 bases remained unmatched. Germline V gene lookup returns CDR1 SGHDN and CDR2 FVKESK. CDR3 length equals 17 residues.

This chain joins TRBV28 and TRBJ2-1; D ambiguous. The CDR3 spans 14 residues. Germline V gives CDR1 MDHEN, CDR2 SYDVKM. V lost 4 bases and J 7 bases, leaving 14 bases between the germline ends. The CDR3 coding sequence is TGTGCCAGCAGTTCGCCGAATCCTATGAATGAGCAGTTCTTC. Translating gives CASSSPNPMNEQFF. The whole variable domain, remainder taken from reference TRBV28 and TRBJ2-1, is DVKVTQSSRYLVKRTGEKVFLECVQDMDHENMFWYRQDPGLGLRLIYFSYDVKMKEKGDIPEGYSVSREKKERFSLILESASTNQTSMYLCASSSPNPMNEQFFGPGTRLTVL.

This clone was picked up one time. J is TRBJ1-1 and V is TRBV6-2 or TRBV6-3; the D is unclear. Trimming took 5 bases from V and 3 from J, leaving 16 bases between them. CDR1 is MNHEY and CDR2 is SVGEGT in the germline V gene. This CDR3 contains 15 residues. The CDR3: CASSPTWRADTEAFF. CDR3 DNA sequence: TGTGCCAGCAGTCCCACTTGGAGGGCCGACACTGAAGCTTTCTTT.

The gene calls are TRBV23-1 and TRBJ1-2, with D perhaps TRBD1 (5 bases). TRBV23-1 falls under the ORF class, with uncertain function. The CDR3 sequence is 14 residues long. With 0 bases removed from V and 6 bases from J, the gap between germline ends came to 11 bases. DNA of the CDR3: TGCGCCAGCAGTCAATCAGGGGATCCACATGGCTACACCTTC. This translates into CASSQSGDPHGYTF.

The chain is built from TRBV28 and TRBJ2-5, with TRBD2 identical over 14 bases. CDR1 and CDR2 (germline): MDHEN, SYDVKM. Unmatched junction bases numbered 4, after V lost 3 bases and J lost 1 base. The CDR3 covers 17 residues. Here the CDR3 reads CASSLWTSGRSQETQYF. CDR3 sequence (DNA): TGTGCCAGCAGTTTGTGGACTAGCGGGAGGAGCCAAGAGACCCAGTACTTC.

The chain has TRBV23-1 and TRBJ2-1; D gene ambiguous. TRBV23-1 is given ORF status, its function remaining uncertain. V lost 5 bases to trimming and J lost 0 bases, with 11 bases between them. The CDR3 loop spans 15 amino acids. The CDR3 protein is CASSGPSLSYNEQFF. CDR3 in DNA: TGCGCCAGCAGTGGCCCTAGTCTCTCCTACAATGAGCAGTTCTTC.

The V and J genes are TRBV2 and TRBJ1-1; the D gene is possibly TRBD1 (6 bases). The CDR3 is 14 amino acids. V was shortened by 6 bases and J by 1 base, with 12 bases between the two germline ends. CDR1 SNHLY and CDR2 FYNNEI come from the germline V gene. CDR3 sequence: CASRAGGQNTEAFF. DNA for the CDR3: TGTGCCAGCAGGGCCGGGGGGCAGAACACTGAAGCTTTCTTT. The full variable domain, in which reference TRBV2 and TRBJ1-1 provide the parts outside the CDR3, is EPEVTQTPSHQVTQMGQEVILRCVPISNHLYFYWYRQILGQKVEFLVSFYNNEISEKSEIFDDQFSVERPDGSNFTLKIRSTKLEDSAMYFCASRAGGQNTEAFFGQGTRLTVV.

This chain uses TRBV14 with TRBJ2-7; D is possibly TRBD1 (5 bases). The germline V and J ends were trimmed by 5 bases and 1 base, with 12 bases remaining between them. CDR1 and CDR2 from the germline V gene are SGHDN and FVKESK. The CDR3 length is 14 residues. CDR3: CASSARQGSYEQYF. CDR3 DNA sequence: TGTGCCAGCAGCGCCCGCCAGGGTTCCTACGAGCAGTACTTC.

The chain joins TRBV7-2 to TRBJ1-6; D is uncertain. This CDR3 spans 17 amino acids. Germline V gene data show CDR1 as SGHTA and CDR2 as FQGNSA. Trimming left V 0 bases short and J 10 bases short, with 19 bases between. CDR3: CASSLAFGSPIGSPLHF. The CDR3 nucleotides are TGTGCCAGCAGCTTAGCGTTCGGGTCCCCTATAGGATCACCCCTCCACTTT.

This clone was recorded a few times. The chain couples TRBV10-3 to TRBJ1-2; a weak D match, TRBD1 (6 bases). Germline V gene sequence: CDR1 ENHRY, CDR2 SYGVKD. Trimming cost V 0 bases and J 6 bases, with 20 bases left between them. The CDR3 has 17 amino acids. The CDR3 region is CAISESQSGGGYDGYTF. DNA of the CDR3: TGTGCCATCAGTGAGTCCCAGTCTGGGGGCGGATATGATGGCTACACCTTC.

V and J are TRBV11-3 and TRBJ2-1; 9 nucleotides align to TRBD1. Germline CDR1 reads SGHNT; CDR2 reads YENEEA. With 5 bases clipped from V and 3 bases from J, the junction kept 8 bases outside the gene matches. This CDR3 has 16 amino acids. CDR3 region: CASSGRTGANYNEQFF. Written as DNA, the CDR3 is TGTGCCAGCAGCGGGCGGACAGGGGCTAACTACAATGAGCAGTTCTTC.

Written as DNA, the CDR3 is TGTGCCAGTAGTATAGGCCTCAGGAGGAATGAAAAACTGTTTTTT. As protein: CASSIGLRRNEKLFF. The chain employs TRBV19 and TRBJ1-4; D is uncertain. The V and J ends lost 1 base and 5 bases respectively, with 11 bases between them. Germline-derived CDR1 and CDR2 are LNHDA and SQIVND (reference sequence). CDR3 size: 15 residues.

This chain links TRBV28 with TRBJ1-5; D is perhaps TRBD1 (6 bases). The CDR3 consists of 14 residues. Germline CDR1 MDHEN, CDR2 SYDVKM. The germline V and J ends were trimmed by 7 bases and 2 bases, with 12 bases remaining between them. The CDR3, as DNA: TGTGCCAGCATAGGGGCAGGGGGCAATCAGCCCCAGCATTTT. It encodes CASIGAGGNQPQHF.

This sequence joins TRBV5-1 and TRBJ1-6; a weak D match, TRBD1 (5 bases). V was cut by 0 bases and J by 7 bases, with 11 bases left in between. Germline values: CDR1 SGHRS, CDR2 YFSETQ. CDR3 length: 15 amino acids. The CDR3 loop reads CASSLGGEGNSPLHF. CDR3 bases: TGCGCCAGCAGCTTGGGGGGGGAAGGCAATTCACCCCTCCACTTT.

The chain employs TRBV2 and TRBJ1-2; perhaps TRBD1 as D (5 bases). CDR3 length: 16 amino acids. With 7 bases removed from V and 2 bases from J, the gap between germline ends came to 20 bases. In germline, CDR1 is SNHLY, CDR2 FYNNEI. The CDR3 region is CASKAPGRAANYGYTF. CDR3 in DNA: TGTGCCAGCAAGGCGCCAGGGAGGGCGGCGAACTATGGCTACACCTTC.

This clone was recorded only once. The chain has TRBV5-4 and TRBJ2-7, with 8 positions matching TRBD1. The V gene end was trimmed by 3 bases and the J gene end by 5 bases; junction bases not matched to a gene: 10. Germline-derived CDR1 and CDR2 are SGHNT and YYREEE (reference sequence). The CDR3 has 15 residues. The CDR3 nucleotides read TGTGCCAGCAGCTCGCCAGGGGGCGCCGAGAACGAGCAGTACTTC. Its translation: CASSSPGGAENEQYF.

This clone was detected once. This chain links TRBV30 with TRBJ2-7, with 7 bases fitting TRBD2. The CDR3 contains 14 residues. J was trimmed by 0 bases and V by 1 base; bases with no gene match: 3. Germline CDR1 is GTSNPN and CDR2 is SVGIG (reference sequence). The CDR3 sequence: CAWSGASGSYEQYF. CDR3 in DNA: TGTGCCTGGAGTGGGGCTAGCGGCTCCTACGAGCAGTACTTC.

The chain links TRBV7-9 to TRBJ2-3, with TRBD2 identical over 9 bases. V lost 5 bases and J lost 5; bases outside the gene matches: 11. The CDR3 length is 16 residues. The germline V gene has CDR1 SEHNR and CDR2 FQNEAQ (reference sequence). The CDR3 loop is CASSHGRGLAGDTQYF. As DNA, the CDR3 is TGTGCCAGCAGCCACGGGAGGGGACTAGCAGGAGATACGCAGTATTTT. Based on the CDR3 plus reference TRBV7-9 and TRBJ2-3, the full variable domain is DTGVSQNPRHKITKRGQNVTFRCDPISEHNRLYWYRQTLGQGPEFLTYFQNEAQLEKSRLLSDRFSAERPKGSFSTLEIQRTEQGDSAMYLCASSHGRGLAGDTQYFGPGTRLTVL.

The rearrangement uses TRBV2 and TRBJ1-2; maybe TRBD1 (5 bases). The CDR3 covers 13 residues. Per the germline V gene, CDR1 is SNHLY and CDR2 is FYNNEI. V was pared by 1 base and J by 5 bases, with 8 bases between. The CDR3 DNA follows: TGTGCCAGCAGTGAAGACAGGCAATATGGCTACACCTTC. Protein sequence: CASSEDRQYGYTF.

The chain recombines TRBV6-6 with TRBJ1-3; 7 bases are a match to TRBD1. The CDR3 has 15 amino acids. CDR1 is MNHNY and CDR2 is SVGAGI in the germline V gene (reference sequence). The junction had 4 bases not matched to a gene; V was cut back by 4 bases and J by 1 base. DNA for the CDR3: TGTGCCAGCAGTTCTCTCAGGGGGTCTGGAAACACCATATATTTT. It translates to CASSSLRGSGNTIYF.